This paragraph covers one TCR beta chain sequence. What it recognizes is unknown. This entry comes from a study of T cell responses to AZD1222 COVID-19 vaccine. Overall study findings and caveats: Only a handful of AZD1222 recipients, roughly six in all, had baseline seropositivity. The donor group comprised mostly white British people and more females; the analysis possibly underestimated clonal diversity.

J lost 8 bases, V lost 0 bases, and 5 bases had no gene match. The length of the CDR3 is 14 residues. Germline V gives CDR1 WNHNN, CDR2 SYGVQD (reference sequence). TCRdb's table, derived via immunoSEQ multiplex PCR, lists solely in-frame clones and lacks some. The sample includes fewer than 120,000 clones, about 94% of them seen just once. The chain couples TRBV10-1 to TRBJ1-1; 8 nucleotides match TRBD1. The sequencing here drew on peripheral blood, taken 28 days after the second AZD1222 dose. This receptor was obtained from an adult who received the AZD1222 COVID-19 vaccine. The CDR3 spells CASSESQGGMEAFF. The CDR3 nucleotides read TGCGCCAGCAGTGAGTCACAGGGGGGAATGGAAGCTTTCTTT.